Given below is one T cell receptor beta chain in context. Antigen: not known. A read error may produce the germline difference seen at one junction end. A constant-region primer served to make TCR beta cDNA from approximately 490 ng total RNA. The TCR beta library was amplified through three nested multiplex PCR rounds in a modified ARM-PCR procedure. One entry per CDR3 protein results from TCRdb running MiXCR on the multiplex PCR reads. This repertoire shows about 120,000 distinct CDR3 sequences, under 70% found once; its top ten account for 8% to 9%. The sample comes from a study of tumor-infiltrating lymphocytes in primary liver carcinoma. Study-level points and caveats: Less overlap was seen in tumor-adjacent and tumor-blood pairs than in tumor region pairs. Tumor top-250-clone fraction significantly exceeded that of blood (p = 0.039).

Co-extraction yielded RNA and DNA from 20-30 mg of unsorted bulk tissue. This TCR derives from a woman in her fifties or sixties with primary liver carcinoma and hepatitis B virus infection. Sequenced sample: tumor-adjacent normal liver tissue.

The DNA for the CDR3 is TGTGCCAGCAGTTACCGGGGGGGTGTTCAGCCCCACCATTTT. Protein sequence: CASSYRGGVQPHHF. This rearrangement joins TRBV6-5 to TRBJ1-5, with a possible D match to TRBD1 (5 bases). Germline V CDR1 and CDR2: MNHEY, SVGAGI. CDR3 size: 14 residues.